The T cell receptor (beta chain) described here comes from a study of blood T cell repertoires in COVID-19. Overall study context: Sites in the United States, Italy and Spain provided acute and convalescent COVID-19 samples.

The method was immunoSEQ multiplex PCR; TCRdb's version includes in-frame clones alone and lacks a portion of them. The sample records around 56,000 clones, about 89% being singletons. Germline CDR1 and CDR2: MNHEY and SVGEGT. The junction had 6 bases not matched to a gene; V was cut back by 1 base and J by 9 bases. This CDR3 has 15 amino acids. The sequencing sample was made of peripheral blood. The receptor was derived from an older woman with active or convalescent COVID-19. The V and J genes are TRBV6-2 or TRBV6-3 and TRBJ2-1; TRBD2 matches at 10 bases. The CDR3 loop reads CASSYYLAGGPEQFF. CDR3 DNA: TGTGCCAGCAGTTACTACTTAGCGGGAGGTCCTGAGCAGTTCTTC.